The 19 T cell receptor beta chains below come from one sample, sequenced in a study of identical twins. TCRdb reprocessed the 5' RACE reads with MiXCR, giving one entry per CDR3 protein. Here the sample spans about 890,000 distinct CDR3 sequences, roughly an eighth being singletons. These data also formed part of another study, on yellow fever vaccine responses in identical twins.

The sample taken for sequencing was PBMCs. These receptors originate from a woman aged 18-29 years in good health.

The V call is TRBV12-3 or TRBV12-4, the J call TRBJ1-4; 7 nucleotides agree with TRBD1. V shed 5 bases and J 13 bases; nucleotides not matched to a gene: 10. CDR3 size: 13 residues. The chain's CDR3 is CASSLRQGDRLFF. CDR3 in DNA: TGTGCCAGCAGTCTCCGACAGGGCGACCGACTGTTTTTT.

CDR3 protein: CASSLGSPAGQNEQFF. In DNA form, the CDR3 reads TGTGCCAGCAGCTTAGGGTCTCCGGCGGGACAAAATGAGCAGTTCTTC. The chain uses TRBV7-2 and TRBJ2-1; D may match TRBD1 or TRBD2 (6 bases each). From germline, CDR1 is SGHTA and CDR2 FQGNSA. With 1 base removed from V and 7 bases from J, the gap between germline ends came to 17 bases. The CDR3 sequence is 16 residues long.

This clonotype was seen a handful of times. The rearrangement links TRBV3-1 to TRBJ2-3, with D perhaps matching TRBD2 (6 bases). Germline V gives CDR1 LGHDT, CDR2 YNNKEL (reference sequence). V lost 2 bases, J lost 6 bases, and 12 bases lay in between. The CDR3 contains 14 residues. Here the CDR3 reads CASSQRLGSDTQYF. CDR3 in DNA: TGTGCCAGCAGCCAACGACTAGGTTCCGATACGCAGTATTTT.

There are many counts of this clonotype. V usage is TRBV7-3 and J usage is TRBJ2-3; TRBD2 matches 8 bases. The germline CDR1 and CDR2 sequences are SGHTA and FQGTGA. V shed 2 bases, J shed 5 bases, and the junction held 6 bases outside the gene matches. This CDR3 region has 15 residues. The CDR3 DNA is TGTGCCAGCAGCTTAGGACCGGGAGGGGGAGATACGCAGTATTTT. Protein: CASSLGPGGGDTQYF.

There are a few counts of this clonotype. The rearrangement uses TRBV28 and TRBJ2-2; TRBD2 aligns across 8 bases. The CDR3 spans 14 residues. J lost 7 bases, V lost 9 bases, and 10 bases had no gene match. Germline V gives CDR1 MDHEN, CDR2 SYDVKM. The CDR3 protein is CASLSTGGLGELFF. CDR3 DNA sequence: TGTGCCAGTTTATCTACGGGAGGGCTCGGGGAGCTGTTTTTT.

This clonotype was observed many times. This chain links TRBV5-6 with TRBJ2-3; D unclear. V was cut by 1 base and J by 1 base, with 10 bases left in between. Germline assignment: CDR1 SGHDT and CDR2 YYEEEE. This CDR3 comprises 15 residues. CDR3 region: CASSLSRIRTDTQYF. The CDR3 DNA reads TGTGCCAGCAGCTTGTCGCGGATACGCACAGATACGCAGTATTTT.

The chain recombines TRBV18 with TRBJ1-1; D gene unclear. CDR3 length equals 16 residues. Germline CDR1 KGHSH, CDR2 LQKENI. V shed 2 bases and J shed 1 base, with 14 bases lying between them. The DNA for the CDR3 is TGTGCCAGCTCACCATTAATTGGGGTCCAGAACACTGAAGCTTTCTTT. Amino acids: CASSPLIGVQNTEAFF.

This clonotype was recorded a few times. The chain is built from TRBV28 and TRBJ2-3; possible D gene TRBD1, 6 bases. The CDR3 is made up of 15 amino acids. Germline CDR1 MDHEN, CDR2 SYDVKM. V was shortened by 5 bases and J by 4 bases, with 16 bases between the two germline ends. CDR3 nucleotides: TGTGCCAGCAGTGGGGATGGACAGTTGGCAGATACGCAGTATTTT. Translation gives CASSGDGQLADTQYF.

This clonotype came up once. The V gene is TRBV4-1, the J gene TRBJ2-5; 8 nucleotides line up with TRBD2. Germline V gene lookup returns CDR1 MGHRA and CDR2 YSYEKL. This CDR3 comprises 21 residues. Trimming cost V 1 base and J 2 bases; bases outside gene matches: 21. The CDR3 loop is CASSQGYLTGLGSGSQETQYF. CDR3 DNA sequence: TGCGCCAGCAGCCAAGGGTATCTCACAGGGTTGGGGAGCGGGAGTCAAGAGACCCAGTACTTC.

Notes on this clonotype: A much more abundant neighbour one base away suggests this may be a read error. Lacking the conserved final phenylalanine or tryptophan, this CDR3 likely reflects a read error. This chain joins TRBV2 and TRBJ2-4, with no clear D. The CDR3 extends over 15 amino acids. The ends were cut back, 6 bases at V and 3 bases at J, with 15 bases in the middle. Germline CDR1 reads SNHLY; CDR2 reads FYNNEI. In nucleotides, the CDR3 is TGTGCCAGCAGAGGGTTTACTTCGGGCAAAAACATTCAGTACTCC. This gives the protein CASRGFTSGKNIQYS.

This clonotype has ten or more counts. The genes are TRBV12-3 or TRBV12-4 and TRBJ1-5; 7 bases line up with TRBD1. The CDR3 loop spans 16 amino acids. V dropped 5 bases and J dropped 5; count of bases not matched to a gene: 12. The CDR3 sequence: CASSDGTEGFYQPQHF. The CDR3 DNA reads TGTGCCAGCAGTGACGGGACAGAAGGGTTTTATCAGCCCCAGCATTTT.

The V gene is TRBV5-1, the J gene TRBJ1-2, with 7 bases matching TRBD1. There are 16 residues in the CDR3. Trimming cost V 0 bases and J 5 bases; bases outside gene matches: 10. CDR1 SGHRS and CDR2 YFSETQ come from the germline V gene. The CDR3 region is CASSLVQGQIIYGYTF. Here the CDR3 DNA reads TGCGCCAGCAGCTTGGTCCAGGGACAGATTATTTATGGCTACACCTTC. Drawing the rest from reference TRBV5-1 and TRBJ1-2, the complete variable domain is KAGVTQTPRYLIKTRGQQVTLSCSPISGHRSVSWYQQTPGQGLQFLFEYFSETQRNKGNFPGRFSGRQFSNSRSEMNVSTLELGDSALYLCASSLVQGQIIYGYTFGSGTRLTVV.

The rearrangement uses TRBV5-5 and TRBJ1-5; D perhaps matches TRBD1 (5 bases). Germline-derived CDR1 and CDR2 are SGHKS and YYEKEE (reference sequence). This CDR3 has 16 residues. V was cut by 2 bases and J by 5 bases, with 17 bases left in between. The CDR3 loop is CASSLKPGSSDQPQHF. CDR3 coding DNA: TGTGCCAGCAGCTTAAAACCAGGGTCGTCGGATCAGCCCCAGCATTTT.

This chain uses TRBV6-1 with TRBJ2-2, with 9 bases identical to TRBD1. The germline gives CDR1 MNHNS, CDR2 SASEGT. The CDR3 length is 17 residues. Trimming removed 5 bases from V and 6 bases from J; junction bases left unmatched: 13. CDR3 bases: TGTGCCAGCAGTATAATAGGGACAGGGAAGAATGCCGGGGAGCTGTTTTTT. Translated, it gives CASSIIGTGKNAGELFF.

This clonotype was seen at least ten times. The chain couples TRBV20-1 to TRBJ2-6; possible D gene TRBD1, 6 bases. CDR3 length equals 16 residues. Trimming took 0 bases from V and 4 from J, leaving 13 bases between them. Germline V gene lookup returns CDR1 DFQATT and CDR2 SNEGSKA (reference sequence). The CDR3 nucleotides read TGCAGTGCTAGAGACCCACAGGGTCCCGGGGCCAACGTCCTGACTTTC. Translation: CSARDPQGPGANVLTF.

CDR3 in amino acids: CASSDLRGQGTDTQYF. The CDR3 DNA reads as TGTGCCAGCAGTGATTTAAGGGGGCAAGGCACAGATACGCAGTATTTT. The V gene is TRBV2, the J gene TRBJ2-3; 7 bases line up with TRBD1. The CDR3 has 16 amino acids. In germline, CDR1 is SNHLY, CDR2 FYNNEI. The V gene end was trimmed by 3 bases and the J gene end by 1 base; junction bases not matched to a gene: 7.

This clonotype has ten or more counts. The chain is built from TRBV20-1 and TRBJ2-3; TRBD1 might be the D (6 bases). This CDR3 comprises 11 residues. The V end lost 2 bases, the J end lost 6 bases, and 6 bases lay between the germline ends. Germline V gene sequence: CDR1 DFQATT, CDR2 SNEGSKA (reference sequence). The CDR3 sequence is CSARRGDTQYF. The CDR3 DNA sequence: TGCAGTGCTAGAAGGGGGGATACGCAGTATTTT.

The chain combines TRBV4-1 with TRBJ2-2; 13 bases match TRBD2. CDR1 is MGHRA and CDR2 is YSYEKL in the germline V gene. The CDR3 loop spans 17 amino acids. Losses at the gene ends were 4 bases for V and 0 bases for J; bases not matched to a gene: 2. The CDR3 protein is CASSPGLAGSNTGELFF. In DNA form, the CDR3 reads TGCGCCAGCAGCCCGGGACTAGCGGGGTCGAACACCGGGGAGCTGTTTTTT.

V and J are TRBV24-1 and TRBJ2-2; D unclear. This CDR3 is 12 amino acids long. The V gene's germline CDR1 is KGHDR and CDR2 SFDVKD. V lost 12 bases and J lost 5, with 12 bases in between. The CDR3 here is CAVRPITGELFF. CDR3 sequence (DNA): TGTGCCGTCCGACCGATTACCGGGGAGCTGTTTTTT.